Described below is a single T cell receptor (beta chain) sequence and its context. This CDR3 has 16 residues. V lost 1 base and J lost 4, with 16 bases in between. CDR1 is SGHTA and CDR2 is FQGNSA in the germline V gene. Study processing details: The assay estimated nucleated cells by amplifying reference gene primers. TCRdb's copy holds only in-frame clones and misses some; the assay was immunoSEQ multiplex PCR. That table is the source of V, J and clone size, and D and trimming were worked out from the DNA. The data show 210,000 or so clones, about 90% seen once. The sample comes from a study of blood T cell repertoires in COVID-19. Study-wide background: COVID-19 samples, acute and convalescent, were from the United States, Italy and Spain. T cells, B-cell-depleted T cells, or PBMCs provided the cDNA or gDNA that served as material.

The chain combines TRBV7-2 with TRBJ1-2, with D possibly matching TRBD1 (6 bases). The TCR sequence derives from a woman aged 55-69 years with acute or convalescent COVID-19. The material sequenced was peripheral blood. CDR3 sequence reads: CASSLGQGRIFYGYTF. For the CDR3, the DNA is TGTGCCAGCAGCTTAGGGCAGGGGCGTATTTTCTATGGCTACACCTTC.